This T cell receptor beta chain was recorded in a study of beta chain features in type 1 diabetes. About this clone: Its target is not known.

CDR1 is MNHEY, CDR2 SVGAGI, per germline. This CDR3 spans 15 amino acids. V lost 4 bases and J lost 6; bases outside the gene matches: 8. Overall study results and limits: Significant though moderate, a shortening of TCRB CDR3s appeared in all four CD4+ subsets of Type 1 diabetes patients.

Of the isolated RNA, all was reverse transcribed, and so the sequenced material was expressed TCRB transcripts. Profiling relied on immunoSEQ multiplex PCR, and the TCRdb table lists in-frame clones only, not all of them. The top ten clones hold approximately 0.017% of a sample with some 270,000 clones, 9.5% to 13% of them seen once. Sequencing input: naive CD4+ T cells from blood. The chain combines TRBV6-5 with TRBJ2-1; 8 bases are a match to TRBD1. This TCR came from a man younger than 45 with type 1 diabetes. This CDR3 is CASSSQTGVGNEQFF. The CDR3 nucleotides read TGTGCCAGCAGTTCGCAGACAGGGGTGGGCAATGAGCAGTTCTTC.